This passage covers 17 T cell receptor beta chains from one sample sequenced in a study of cytomegalovirus exposure and HLA in healthy donors. Method: immunoSEQ multiplex PCR; TCRdb's copy keeps in-frame clones and lacks some. The data contain fewer than 400,000 clones, 88% of them singletons. The source material was PBMCs. The receptors shown here come from a man aged 30-40 years in good health and CMV-seronegative.

The chain is built from TRBV5-1 and TRBJ1-2; D perhaps matches TRBD1 (5 bases). The CDR3 contains 14 residues. Trimming removed 1 base from V and 5 bases from J, with 12 bases in between. Germline V gives CDR1 SGHRS, CDR2 YFSETQ. DNA of the CDR3: TGCGCCAGCAGCTTGCCCGGGGGTAGTTATGGCTACACCTTC. Encoded protein: CASSLPGGSYGYTF. The full variable domain, rest sourced from reference TRBV5-1 and TRBJ1-2, is KAGVTQTPRYLIKTRGQQVTLSCSPISGHRSVSWYQQTPGQGLQFLFEYFSETQRNKGNFPGRFSGRQFSNSRSEMNVSTLELGDSALYLCASSLPGGSYGYTFGSGTRLTVV.

The V call is TRBV10-1, the J call TRBJ1-5; a weak D match, TRBD1 (5 bases). V gave up 11 bases and J gave up 0 bases, with 17 bases separating them. Germline CDR1 is WNHNN and CDR2 is SYGVQD (reference sequence). The CDR3 is 15 amino acids. The CDR3 protein is CALGVGVVSNQPQHF. CDR3 coding DNA: TGCGCCCTCGGCGTAGGGGTTGTTAGCAATCAGCCCCAGCATTTT.

The rearrangement joins TRBV7-9 to TRBJ2-7, with TRBD1 matching over 9 bases. The CDR3 loop spans 18 amino acids. Germline values: CDR1 SEHNR, CDR2 FQNEAQ (reference sequence). Trimming removed 0 bases from V and 4 bases from J; junction bases left unmatched: 13. The CDR3 loop reads CASSLAGGDRELGYEQYF. DNA of the CDR3: TGTGCCAGCAGCTTAGCGGGGGGGGACAGGGAGTTGGGTTACGAGCAGTACTTC.

V usage is TRBV6-5 and J usage is TRBJ1-1, with D maybe TRBD1 (5 bases). The CDR3 covers 15 residues. V lost 6 bases to trimming and J lost 1 base, with 15 bases between them. Germline V gene data show CDR1 as MNHEY and CDR2 as SVGAGI. The CDR3 DNA reads as TGTGCCAGCAGCTCAGGGTTTAGGGGGAACACTGAAGCTTTCTTT. Its protein is CASSSGFRGNTEAFF.

This sequence joins TRBV9 and TRBJ2-4; D may be TRBD1 (6 bases). The CDR3 sequence is 14 residues long. With 3 bases removed from V and 7 bases from J, the gap between germline ends came to 14 bases. From germline, CDR1 is SGDLS and CDR2 YYNGEE. The CDR3 sequence is CASSADSPLNIQYF. CDR3 DNA sequence: TGTGCCAGCAGCGCGGACAGTCCTCTGAACATTCAGTACTTC.

This clone was seen just once. This chain links TRBV7-2 with TRBJ2-3; the D is unclear. Germline-derived CDR1 and CDR2 are SGHTA and FQGNSA. V lost 5 bases, J lost 2 bases, and 14 bases lay in between. This CDR3 has 15 amino acids. DNA for the CDR3: TGTGCCAGCAGCCCTCGACTGGAGTTCACAGATACGCAGTATTTT. This translates into CASSPRLEFTDTQYF. Drawing the rest from reference TRBV7-2 and TRBJ2-3, the complete variable domain is GAGVSQSPSNKVTEKGKDVELRCDPISGHTALYWYRQSLGQGLEFLIYFQGNSAPDKSGLPSDRFSAERTGGSVSTLTIQRTQQEDSAVYLCASSPRLEFTDTQYFGPGTRLTVL.

This chain links TRBV6-1 with TRBJ2-5, with D possibly being TRBD2 (5 bases). The V gene's germline CDR1 is MNHNS and CDR2 SASEGT. Deletions cut 3 bases from V and 8 bases from J, with 13 bases between. The CDR3 totals 13 residues. Here the CDR3 reads CASSEGAERTQYF. The CDR3 nucleotides are TGTGCCAGCAGTGAGGGAGCCGAGCGAACCCAGTACTTC.

This chain joins TRBV7-9 and TRBJ1-3; 10 bases are a match to TRBD1. The junction had 4 bases not matched to a gene; V was cut back by 1 base and J by 4 bases. The CDR3 runs to 16 residues. Germline CDR1 and CDR2: SEHNR and FQNEAQ (reference sequence). The CDR3 is CASSLETGGFGNTIYF. In nucleotides, the CDR3 is TGTGCCAGCAGCTTAGAGACAGGGGGCTTCGGAAACACCATATATTTT.

The gene calls are TRBV5-1 and TRBJ2-1, with 11 bases lining up with TRBD2. The CDR3 extends over 13 amino acids. The V gene end was trimmed by 5 bases and the J gene end by 7 bases; junction bases not matched to a gene: 2. CDR1 and CDR2 from the germline V gene are SGHRS and YFSETQ. CDR3 nucleotide sequence: TGCGCCAGCAGGTGGACTAGCGGGAATGAGCAGTTCTTC. Translation gives CASRWTSGNEQFF.

This sequence joins TRBV6-1 and TRBJ1-2, with unresolved D. Germline CDR1 is MNHNS and CDR2 is SASEGT. The V and J ends lost 6 bases and 2 bases respectively, with 13 bases between them. The CDR3 extends over 14 amino acids. The CDR3 DNA sequence: TGTGCCAGCAGCCCCGCCAGAGGAAACTATGGCTACACCTTC. Translation: CASSPARGNYGYTF.

The rearrangement links TRBV10-3 to TRBJ1-2; 7 bases match TRBD1. J lost 4 bases, V lost 5 bases, and 13 bases had no gene match. This CDR3 has 16 amino acids. Germline V CDR1 and CDR2: ENHRY, SYGVKD. CDR3 DNA: TGTGCCATCAGTCGGGCCAAGACAGGGATCACCTATGGCTACACCTTC. It encodes CAISRAKTGITYGYTF.

CDR3 bases: TGTGCCAGCAGCTTGCGGGGGGGCTTCGCCTACGAGCAGTACTTC. Encoded protein: CASSLRGGFAYEQYF. V is TRBV5-8 and J is TRBJ2-7; 8 nucleotides match TRBD2. The germline V gene encodes CDR1 SGHTS and CDR2 YDEGEE. The V gene end was trimmed by 1 base and the J gene end by 2 bases; junction bases not matched to a gene: 5. The length of the CDR3 is 15 residues.

This clone was seen a few times. The CDR3 region has the DNA TGTGCCAGCAGTCGGGACAGCAACCGAGATGGCTACACCTTC. Translated, it gives CASSRDSNRDGYTF. The chain recombines TRBV11-2 with TRBJ1-2, with TRBD1 identical over 7 bases. Trimming cost V 6 bases and J 6 bases; bases outside gene matches: 10. The CDR3 sequence is 14 residues long. Germline values: CDR1 SGHAT, CDR2 FQNNGV. Complete variable domain (other parts from reference TRBV11-2 and TRBJ1-2): EAGVAQSPRYKIIEKRQSVAFWCNPISGHATLYWYQQILGQGPKLLIQFQNNGVVDDSQLPKDRFSAERLKGVDSTLKIQPAKLEDSAVYLCASSRDSNRDGYTFGSGTRLTVV.

This rearrangement joins TRBV11-2 to TRBJ2-3; TRBD2 aligns across 8 bases. Losses at the gene ends were 5 bases for V and 3 bases for J; bases not matched to a gene: 13. This CDR3 comprises 17 residues. Germline lookup yields CDR1 SGHAT and CDR2 FQNNGV. CDR3 nucleotides: TGTGCCAGCAGCCCGCTTCTCAGACTAGCGAGGACAGATACGCAGTATTTT. It is translated as CASSPLLRLARTDTQYF.

The gene calls are TRBV15 and TRBJ2-3; D is possibly TRBD1 (5 bases). Germline lookup yields CDR1 LNHNV and CDR2 YYDKDF (reference sequence). V lost 0 bases and J lost 4, with 17 bases in between. This CDR3 contains 17 residues. The CDR3 DNA follows: TGTGCCACCAGCAGAGATCGGCAGGGTTATCAAGCAGATACGCAGTATTTT. This gives the protein CATSRDRQGYQADTQYF. Looking up the rest from reference TRBV15 and TRBJ2-3 gives the full variable domain: DAMVIQNPRYQVTQFGKPVTLSCSQTLNHNVMYWYQQKSSQAPKLLFHYYDKDFNNEADTPDNFQSRRPNTSFCFLDIRSPGLGDTAMYLCATSRDRQGYQADTQYFGPGTRLTVL.

J is TRBJ2-5 and V is TRBV5-1; 8 bases are a match to TRBD1. This CDR3 has 14 amino acids. Looked up from germline, CDR1 is SGHRS and CDR2 is YFSETQ. Trimming at V came to 5 bases and at J to 5 bases, leaving 8 bases not matched to a gene. Here the CDR3 reads CASRAGGVWETQYF. DNA of the CDR3: TGCGCCAGCAGGGCAGGGGGCGTGTGGGAGACCCAGTACTTC. The full variable domain, with the rest looked up from reference TRBV5-1 and TRBJ2-5, is KAGVTQTPRYLIKTRGQQVTLSCSPISGHRSVSWYQQTPGQGLQFLFEYFSETQRNKGNFPGRFSGRQFSNSRSEMNVSTLELGDSALYLCASRAGGVWETQYFGPGTRLLVL.

This chain connects TRBV6-4 to TRBJ2-7; TRBD2 agrees at 8 bases. CDR1 MRHNA and CDR2 SNTAGT come from the germline V gene. This CDR3 is 14 amino acids long. The V segment lost 4 bases and the J segment 3 bases; nucleotides outside the gene matches: 5. The CDR3 DNA follows: TGTGCCAGCAGTGTGTCACTAGCGGACTACGAGCAGTACTTC. It specifies CASSVSLADYEQYF.